The 19 T cell receptor beta chains reported below all come from one sample, sequenced in a study of blood T cell repertoires in COVID-19. Repertoires were generated with immunoSEQ multiplex PCR, while TCRdb's copy carries only in-frame clones and drops some. The sample yields hundreds of thousands of clones, more than 75% seen once. Sequenced input: PBMCs or T cells enriched from blood (not recorded which). The receptor set was obtained from a man aged 30-40 years who had recovered from COVID-19.

V gene TRBV19 combines with J gene TRBJ1-1; D possibly corresponds to TRBD1 (6 bases). V dropped 5 bases and J dropped 4 bases, with 14 bases sitting between them. Germline CDR1 and CDR2: LNHDA and SQIVND (reference sequence). CDR3 length: 14 residues. In DNA form, the CDR3 reads TGTGCCAGTAGTCTTGGGGGCACGTCCACTGAAGCTTTCTTT. Its protein product is CASSLGGTSTEAFF.

The V call is TRBV11-2, the J call TRBJ1-2, with unresolved D. With 0 bases removed from V and 7 bases from J, the gap between germline ends came to 9 bases. The germline V gene encodes CDR1 SGHAT and CDR2 FQNNGV. This CDR3 comprises 13 residues. The CDR3 loop is CASSLDLRSGYTF. CDR3 DNA sequence: TGTGCCAGCAGCTTAGACCTCCGGTCTGGCTACACCTTC.

V usage is TRBV9 and J usage is TRBJ2-6; tentative D call: TRBD2 (5 bases). Germline CDR1 reads SGDLS; CDR2 reads YYNGEE. This CDR3 is built from 18 residues. The V end lost 1 base, the J end lost 0 bases, and 14 bases lay between the germline ends. The CDR3 DNA is TGTGCCAGCAGCGTAAGAGGGCCCCTGGGCTCTGGGGCCAACGTCCTGACTTTC. Translating gives CASSVRGPLGSGANVLTF.

The V call is TRBV4-1, the J call TRBJ1-5; D remains ambiguous. Germline V gives CDR1 MGHRA, CDR2 YSYEKL. The V end lost 0 bases, the J end lost 5 bases, and 14 bases lay between the germline ends. The CDR3 spans 16 residues. The CDR3 sequence is CASSQEAVLLDQPQHF. DNA for the CDR3: TGCGCCAGCAGCCAAGAGGCGGTTCTCCTAGATCAGCCCCAGCATTTT.

The J gene is TRBJ1-2, the V gene TRBV6-5; tentatively, D is TRBD1 (6 bases). The CDR3 sequence is 11 residues long. The V end was cut by 6 bases, the J end by 7 bases, with 9 bases between. CDR1 and CDR2 from the germline V gene are MNHEY and SVGAGI. The CDR3 is CASRTGSGYTF. The CDR3 coding sequence is TGTGCCAGCAGGACAGGCAGTGGCTACACCTTC.

This chain's CDR3 is CASSEIRTGELFF. The CDR3 DNA reads as TGTGCCAGCAGTGAAATCAGGACCGGGGAGCTGTTTTTT. The chain couples TRBV6-1 to TRBJ2-2; D not resolved. The CDR3 consists of 13 residues. Germline V CDR1 and CDR2: MNHNS, SASEGT. V lost 2 bases, J lost 5 bases, and 6 bases lay in between.

The V and J genes are TRBV7-9 and TRBJ2-5; tentatively, D is TRBD1 (5 bases). V lost 5 bases to trimming and J lost 4 bases, with 17 bases between them. Looked up from germline, CDR1 is SEHNR and CDR2 is FQNEAQ (reference sequence). This CDR3 spans 15 amino acids. CDR3 sequence: CASSPRTNIGETQYF. CDR3 DNA sequence: TGTGCCAGCAGCCCTAGGACAAATATCGGAGAGACCCAGTACTTC.

The CDR3 reads CASSDLSRLAVRNEQFF. CDR3 in DNA: TGTGCCAGCAGTGATTTGTCTAGACTAGCGGTCCGCAATGAGCAGTTCTTC. The chain employs TRBV2 and TRBJ2-1; 9 nucleotides match TRBD2. Germline assignment: CDR1 SNHLY and CDR2 FYNNEI. V was clipped by 3 bases and J by 6 bases; unmatched bases: 12. The CDR3 sequence is 17 residues long. Supplemented by reference TRBV2 and TRBJ2-1, the full variable domain reads EPEVTQTPSHQVTQMGQEVILRCVPISNHLYFYWYRQILGQKVEFLVSFYNNEISEKSEIFDDQFSVERPDGSNFTLKIRSTKLEDSAMYFCASSDLSRLAVRNEQFFGPGTRLTVL.

The rearrangement uses TRBV7-8 and TRBJ2-7; perhaps TRBD1 as D (5 bases). Germline V gives CDR1 SGHVS, CDR2 FQNEAQ. Trimming took 1 base from V and 6 from J, leaving 10 bases between them. The CDR3 contains 13 residues. The CDR3 coding sequence is TGTGCCAGCAGCTTAGAGGGAAGGGGCGAGCAGTACTTC. Its protein is CASSLEGRGEQYF.

The chain couples TRBV2 to TRBJ1-5, with 8 bases lining up with TRBD1. This CDR3 region has 15 residues. The germline V gene has CDR1 SNHLY and CDR2 FYNNEI. The trim removed 6 bases at V and 3 bases at J, leaving 7 bases unmatched. Here the CDR3 reads CASRWDRQVNQPQHF. In DNA, the CDR3 is TGTGCCAGCAGGTGGGACAGGCAGGTCAATCAGCCCCAGCATTTT.

The chain carries TRBV6-5 and TRBJ2-1, with TRBD2 matching over 9 bases. V trimming: 1 base; J trimming: 5 bases; junction bases outside the gene matches: 6. CDR1 and CDR2 from the germline V gene are MNHEY and SVGAGI. The CDR3 runs 16 residues. CDR3 residues: CASSYLKLAGDNEQFF. The CDR3, as DNA: TGTGCCAGCAGTTACTTGAAACTAGCGGGTGACAATGAGCAGTTCTTC.

The J gene is TRBJ2-7, the V gene TRBV7-9; TRBD1 agrees at 8 bases. With V trimmed by 5 bases and J by 2 bases, 5 bases remained unmatched. Germline CDR1 SEHNR, CDR2 FQNEAQ (reference sequence). This CDR3 has 14 amino acids. CDR3 DNA: TGTGCCAGCAGCCCCCAACAGGGGGCCTACGAGCAGTACTTC. It is translated as CASSPQQGAYEQYF.

This sequence joins TRBV5-1 and TRBJ1-3; D gene ambiguous. The germline V gene has CDR1 SGHRS and CDR2 YFSETQ. This CDR3 has 15 amino acids. With 2 bases removed from V and 0 bases from J, the gap between germline ends came to 9 bases. Here the CDR3 DNA reads TGCGCCAGCAGCTTACCTACGAGCTCTGGAAACACCATATATTTT. Protein product: CASSLPTSSGNTIYF.

This clone was seen once. V usage is TRBV19 and J usage is TRBJ1-5; 12 bases fit TRBD1. CDR3 size: 18 residues. Trimming at V came to 3 bases and at J to 0 bases, leaving 6 bases not matched to a gene. Germline V CDR1 and CDR2: LNHDA, SQIVND (reference sequence). The CDR3: CASSIGTGGVYSNQPQHF. The CDR3 DNA follows: TGTGCCAGTAGTATCGGGACAGGGGGCGTGTATAGCAATCAGCCCCAGCATTTT.

Only one count was recorded for this clone. This rearrangement joins TRBV4-1 to TRBJ1-1; 8 nucleotides align to TRBD1. CDR3 length: 16 amino acids. Germline assignment: CDR1 MGHRA and CDR2 YSYEKL. V dropped 4 bases and J dropped 0; count of bases not matched to a gene: 7. The CDR3 is CASSRGQGPMNTEAFF. In DNA, the CDR3 is TGCGCCAGCAGCCGCGGACAGGGCCCTATGAACACTGAAGCTTTCTTT.

The rearrangement joins TRBV18 to TRBJ2-1; tentatively, D is TRBD1 (5 bases). Trimming shortened V by 3 bases and J by 9 bases, and 18 bases separated the two germline ends. CDR1 is KGHSH and CDR2 is LQKENI in the germline V gene. The CDR3 consists of 15 residues. This CDR3 reads CASSPRREGISEQFF. Here the CDR3 DNA reads TGTGCCAGCTCACCTCGCAGGGAAGGAATAAGTGAGCAGTTCTTC.

Worth noting for this clone: Distinct nucleotide sequences in the sample also encode this CDR3. The V gene is TRBV18, the J gene TRBJ1-1; maybe TRBD1 (5 bases). The V gene's germline CDR1 is KGHSH and CDR2 LQKENI. Trimming pared 3 bases from V and 1 base from J, leaving 6 bases between. This CDR3 is 13 amino acids long. CDR3 in amino acids: CASSPGGNTEAFF. The CDR3 DNA follows: TGTGCCAGCTCACCGGGGGGGAACACTGAAGCTTTCTTT.

This rearrangement joins TRBV2 to TRBJ1-5, with D uncertain. The V gene's germline CDR1 is SNHLY and CDR2 FYNNEI. Trimming removed 5 bases from V and 1 base from J, with 9 bases in between. CDR3 size: 14 residues. The CDR3: CASSREGSNQPQHF. CDR3 sequence (DNA): TGTGCCAGCAGTCGGGAGGGAAGCAATCAGCCCCAGCATTTT.

The genes are TRBV5-1 and TRBJ1-1; 9 bases fit TRBD1. CDR1 and CDR2 (germline): SGHRS, YFSETQ. J was trimmed by 3 bases and V by 4 bases; bases with no gene match: 10. CDR3 length: 16 residues. The CDR3 is CASSPKLGQGYTEAFF. The CDR3 DNA is TGCGCCAGCAGCCCGAAGTTGGGACAGGGATACACTGAAGCTTTCTTT. Drawing the rest from reference TRBV5-1 and TRBJ1-1, the complete variable domain is KAGVTQTPRYLIKTRGQQVTLSCSPISGHRSVSWYQQTPGQGLQFLFEYFSETQRNKGNFPGRFSGRQFSNSRSEMNVSTLELGDSALYLCASSPKLGQGYTEAFFGQGTRLTVV.